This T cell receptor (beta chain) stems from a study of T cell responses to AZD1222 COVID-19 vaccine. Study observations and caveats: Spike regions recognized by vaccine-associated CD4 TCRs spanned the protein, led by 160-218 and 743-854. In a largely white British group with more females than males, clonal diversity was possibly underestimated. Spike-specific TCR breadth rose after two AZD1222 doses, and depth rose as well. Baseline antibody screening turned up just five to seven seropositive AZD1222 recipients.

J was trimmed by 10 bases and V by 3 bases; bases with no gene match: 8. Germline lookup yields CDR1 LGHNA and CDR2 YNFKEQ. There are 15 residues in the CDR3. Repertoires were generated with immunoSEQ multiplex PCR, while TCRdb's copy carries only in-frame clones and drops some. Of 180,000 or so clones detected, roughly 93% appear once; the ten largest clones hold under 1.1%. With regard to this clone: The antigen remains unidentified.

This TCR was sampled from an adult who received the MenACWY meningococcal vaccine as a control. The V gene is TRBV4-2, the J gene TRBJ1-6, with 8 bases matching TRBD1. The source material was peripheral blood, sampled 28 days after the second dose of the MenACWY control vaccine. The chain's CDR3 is CASSQLDRAGSPLHF. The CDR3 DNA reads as TGTGCCAGCAGCCAGCTGGACAGGGCGGGCTCACCCCTCCACTTT.